This T cell receptor beta chain was found in a study of OX40 agonist ivuxolimab in advanced cancers. As for the study in general: In this cohort, patients received ivuxolimab, an agonistic anti-OX40 (CD134) antibody. People who had prior anti-PD-1, anti-PD-L1 or anti-CTLA-4 therapy could take part, and less than 50% had some. Study-wide results and limits: Relatively little clonal expansion, among the lowest observed, appeared in partial responders at 0.1-3.0 mg/kg. Several nonresponders also turned out to have low normalized T-cell clonal expansion.

About this clone itself: Its target is unknown.

Sequenced by immunoSEQ multiplex PCR; TCRdb stores in-frame clones only, minus some. The sample lists approximately 86,000 clones; approximately 91% were seen once. Trimming stripped 5 bases from V and 1 base from J, with 15 bases between. Per the germline V gene, CDR1 is LNHDA and CDR2 is SQIVND (reference sequence). The CDR3 consists of 15 residues. Source: CD4+ or CD8+ T cells sorted from blood, taken in a trial of the OX40 agonist ivuxolimab. The chain uses TRBV19 and TRBJ2-7; TRBD1 might be the D (5 bases). The clonotype originates from an adult with an advanced solid tumor such as melanoma, head and neck, liver or kidney cancer. CDR3 in DNA: TGTGCCAGTAGTGTTGGACACTCAGCTTCCTACGAGCAGTACTTC. This translates into CASSVGHSASYEQYF.